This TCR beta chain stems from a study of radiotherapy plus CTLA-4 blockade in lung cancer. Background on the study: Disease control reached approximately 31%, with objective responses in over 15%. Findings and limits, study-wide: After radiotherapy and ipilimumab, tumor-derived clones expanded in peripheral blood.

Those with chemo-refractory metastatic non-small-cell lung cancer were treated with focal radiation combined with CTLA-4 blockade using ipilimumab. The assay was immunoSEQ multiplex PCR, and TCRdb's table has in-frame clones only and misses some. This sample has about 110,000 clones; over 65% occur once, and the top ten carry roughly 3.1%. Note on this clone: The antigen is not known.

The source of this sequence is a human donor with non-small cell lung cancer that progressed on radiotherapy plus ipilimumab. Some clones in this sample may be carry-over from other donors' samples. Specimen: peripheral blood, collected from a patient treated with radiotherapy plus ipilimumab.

The CDR3 DNA is TGCGCCAGCAGCCAAGTGCACAGGGGCCCCAGTGGACCTTTCTTT. Translation: CASSQVHRGPSGPFF. The chain employs TRBV4-3 and TRBJ1-1; 7 positions agree with TRBD1. The germline gives CDR1 LGHNA, CDR2 YSLEER. The CDR3 loop spans 15 amino acids. Trimming cost V 1 base and J 12 bases; bases outside gene matches: 14.